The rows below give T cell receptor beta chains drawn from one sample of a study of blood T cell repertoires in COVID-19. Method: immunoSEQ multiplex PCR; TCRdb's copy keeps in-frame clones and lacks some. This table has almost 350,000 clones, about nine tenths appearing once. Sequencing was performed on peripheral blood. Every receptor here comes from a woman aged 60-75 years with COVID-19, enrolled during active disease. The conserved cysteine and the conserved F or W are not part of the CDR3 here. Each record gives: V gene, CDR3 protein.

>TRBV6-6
ASSYGLAGGTDTQY
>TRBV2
ASSLAGATGEQF
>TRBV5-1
ASSLLREMNTEAF
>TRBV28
ASSLGTGGYT
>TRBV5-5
ASSWRLQTGDNSGNTIY
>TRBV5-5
ASSSARLNYGYT
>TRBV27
ASTLGGVGNSPLH
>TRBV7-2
ASSLVDGVQPQH
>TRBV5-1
ASSLGTGGNQPQH
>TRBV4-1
ASSQANQPQH
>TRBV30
AWSATGEISEQY
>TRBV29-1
SVYREGGEKLF
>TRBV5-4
ASSLRQGAVEQY
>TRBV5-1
ASSLGLAGTDTQY
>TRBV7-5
VRRANRGAKGYT
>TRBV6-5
AGQGAREVEEQY
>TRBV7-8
ASSLWASGDTQY
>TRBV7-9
ASSLVGVGEQF
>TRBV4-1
ASSDRDRGLEQF
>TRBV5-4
ASSPATPAYEQY
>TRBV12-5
ASGLISRTGAF
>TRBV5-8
ASSGGDRGPTNEKLF
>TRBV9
ASSRSGGGETQY
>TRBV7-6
ASSPQQGHYGYT
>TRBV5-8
ASSSSLNEQF
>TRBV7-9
ASSFRDYGLDEQF
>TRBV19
ATGTGLNYGYT
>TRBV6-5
ASTPTVNYGYT
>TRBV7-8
ASSRRGSGGLPGYEQF
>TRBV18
ASSPFDPREAYEQY
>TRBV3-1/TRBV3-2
ASSGFHQGSTEAF
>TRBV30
AWSVFRGSYNSPLH
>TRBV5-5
ASSLVSGSGYNSPLH
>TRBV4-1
ASSQDMAGAANYGYT
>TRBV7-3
ASSPTGTGGNYEQY
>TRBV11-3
ASSLVDSYEQY
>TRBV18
ASSPKGFGTEAF
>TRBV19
ASTLGLAGASSYNEQF
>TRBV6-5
ASSYSEGGTDTQY
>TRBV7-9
ASSLGGGSPSNQPQH
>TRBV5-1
ASRGGANQF
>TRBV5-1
ASRGQAPGELF
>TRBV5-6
ASSLGAALLGNTIY
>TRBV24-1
ATSPGHHSSGNTIY
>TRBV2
ASNNGQSMNTEAF
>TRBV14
ASRPTGAGELF
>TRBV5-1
ASSFTGGIGGYT
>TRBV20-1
SGDRDYGYT
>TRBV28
ASSFITGVSNQPQH
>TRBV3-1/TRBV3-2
ASSQEGRLSTNEKLF
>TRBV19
ASIKGNGRYNEKLF
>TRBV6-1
ASSEGSGTRGEKLF
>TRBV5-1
ASSLASAGETQY
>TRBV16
ASSQPGQGQETQY
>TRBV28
ASSHPRGQGQGNTIY
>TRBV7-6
ASSSGGLAIDTGELF